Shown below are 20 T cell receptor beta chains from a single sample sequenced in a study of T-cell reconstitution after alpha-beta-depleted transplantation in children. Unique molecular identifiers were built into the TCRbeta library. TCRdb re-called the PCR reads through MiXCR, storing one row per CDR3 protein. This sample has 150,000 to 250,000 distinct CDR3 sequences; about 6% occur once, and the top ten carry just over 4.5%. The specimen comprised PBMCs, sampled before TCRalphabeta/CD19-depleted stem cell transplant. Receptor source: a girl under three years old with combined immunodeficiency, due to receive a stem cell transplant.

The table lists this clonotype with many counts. This CDR3 reads CASSSSGTGGYEQYF. The CDR3 bases are TGTGCCAGCAGCTCGAGTGGGACAGGGGGCTACGAGCAGTACTTC. The chain is built from TRBV7-2 and TRBJ2-7; 11 positions agree with TRBD1. The ends lost 4 bases at V and 3 bases at J; junction bases unmatched: 5. The germline gives CDR1 SGHTA, CDR2 FQGNSA. The CDR3 sequence is 15 residues long.

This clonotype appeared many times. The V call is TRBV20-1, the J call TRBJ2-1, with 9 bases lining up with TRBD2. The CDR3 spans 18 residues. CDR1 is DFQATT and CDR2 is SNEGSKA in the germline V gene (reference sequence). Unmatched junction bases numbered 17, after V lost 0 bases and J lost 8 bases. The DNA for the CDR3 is TGCAGTGCTAGAGATTTCGCCCAGCGGGAGGAGAGGTGGGATGAGCAGTTCTTC. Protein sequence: CSARDFAQREERWDEQFF.

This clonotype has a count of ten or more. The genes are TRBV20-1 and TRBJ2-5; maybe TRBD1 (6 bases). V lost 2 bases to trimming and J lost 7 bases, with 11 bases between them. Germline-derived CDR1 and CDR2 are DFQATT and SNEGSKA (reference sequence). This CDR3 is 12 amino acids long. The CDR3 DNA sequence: TGCAGTGCTAGAATGGGGGCCGGGACCCAGTACTTC. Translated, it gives CSARMGAGTQYF.

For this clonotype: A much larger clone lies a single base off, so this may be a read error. CDR3 DNA: TGCAGCGTCGGACTAGTTTACGATGAGCAGTTCTTC. Its protein product is CSVGLVYDEQFF. This chain uses TRBV29-1 with TRBJ2-1, with 7 bases fitting TRBD2. Germline assignment: CDR1 SQVTM and CDR2 ANQGSEA. V trimming: 6 bases; J trimming: 8 bases; junction bases outside the gene matches: 7. CDR3 size: 12 residues.

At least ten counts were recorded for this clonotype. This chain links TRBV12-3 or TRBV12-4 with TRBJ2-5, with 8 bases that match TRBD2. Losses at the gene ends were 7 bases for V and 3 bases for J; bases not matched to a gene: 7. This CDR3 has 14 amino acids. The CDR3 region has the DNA TGTGCCAGCAATTTTGGACTAGCAGAAGAGACCCAGTACTTC. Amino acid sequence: CASNFGLAEETQYF.

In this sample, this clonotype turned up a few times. The CDR3 DNA reads as TGTGCCAGCTCCCCAACTAGCGGGGGGGATCCTGAGCAGTTCTTC. Its protein is CASSPTSGGDPEQFF. The rearrangement links TRBV18 to TRBJ2-1, with 13 bases fitting TRBD2. The CDR3 is made up of 15 amino acids. Losses at the gene ends were 6 bases for V and 9 bases for J; bases not matched to a gene: 8. The germline V gene has CDR1 KGHSH and CDR2 LQKENI. Complete variable domain (other parts from reference TRBV18 and TRBJ2-1): NAGVMQNPRHLVRRRGQEARLRCSPMKGHSHVYWYRQLPEEGLKFMVYLQKENIIDESGMPKERFSAEFPKEGPSILRIQQVVRGDSAAYFCASSPTSGGDPEQFFGPGTRLTVL.

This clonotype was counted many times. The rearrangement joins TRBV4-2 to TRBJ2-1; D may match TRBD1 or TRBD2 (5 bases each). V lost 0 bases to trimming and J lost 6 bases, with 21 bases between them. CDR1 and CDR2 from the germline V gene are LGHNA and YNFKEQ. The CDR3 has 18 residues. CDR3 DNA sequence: TGTGCCAGCAGCCAAGATTTCCAGGGAGTTCTACAATTCAATGAGCAGTTCTTC. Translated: CASSQDFQGVLQFNEQFF.

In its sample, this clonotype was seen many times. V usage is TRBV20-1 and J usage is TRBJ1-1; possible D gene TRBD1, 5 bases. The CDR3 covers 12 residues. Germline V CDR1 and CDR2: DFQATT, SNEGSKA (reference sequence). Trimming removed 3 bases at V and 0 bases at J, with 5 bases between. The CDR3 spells CSARTVNTEAFF. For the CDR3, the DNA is TGCAGTGCTAGGACAGTGAACACTGAAGCTTTCTTT.

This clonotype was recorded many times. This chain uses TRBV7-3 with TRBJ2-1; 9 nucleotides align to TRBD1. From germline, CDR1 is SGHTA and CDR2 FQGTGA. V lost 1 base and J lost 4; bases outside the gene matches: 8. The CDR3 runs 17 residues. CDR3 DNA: TGTGCCAGCAGCTTAAGGGCTGGGACAGGGATTTACAATGAGCAGTTCTTC. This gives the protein CASSLRAGTGIYNEQFF.

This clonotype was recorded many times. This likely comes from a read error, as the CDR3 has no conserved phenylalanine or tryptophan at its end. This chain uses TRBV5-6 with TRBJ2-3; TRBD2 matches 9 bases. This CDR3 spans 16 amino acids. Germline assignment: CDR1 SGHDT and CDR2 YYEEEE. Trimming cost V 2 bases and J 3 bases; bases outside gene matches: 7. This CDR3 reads CASSLRLAGITDTQYI. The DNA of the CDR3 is TGTGCCAGCAGCTTACGGCTAGCGGGAATAACAGATACGCAGTATATT.

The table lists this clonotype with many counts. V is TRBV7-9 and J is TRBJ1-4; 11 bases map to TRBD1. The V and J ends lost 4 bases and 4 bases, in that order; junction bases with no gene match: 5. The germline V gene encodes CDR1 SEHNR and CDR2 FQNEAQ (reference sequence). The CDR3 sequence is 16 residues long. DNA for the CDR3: TGTGCCAGCAGCTCAGGACAGGGGGCAGATAATGAAAAACTGTTTTTT. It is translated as CASSSGQGADNEKLFF. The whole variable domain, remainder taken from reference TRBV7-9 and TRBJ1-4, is DTGVSQNPRHKITKRGQNVTFRCDPISEHNRLYWYRQTLGQGPEFLTYFQNEAQLEKSRLLSDRFSAERPKGSFSTLEIQRTEQGDSAMYLCASSSGQGADNEKLFFGSGTQLSVL.

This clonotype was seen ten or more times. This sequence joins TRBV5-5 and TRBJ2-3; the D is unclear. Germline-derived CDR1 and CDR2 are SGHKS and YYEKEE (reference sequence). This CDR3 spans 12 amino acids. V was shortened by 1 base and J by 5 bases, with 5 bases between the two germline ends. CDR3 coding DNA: TGTGCCAGCAGCTTGCTTCGAGATACGCAGTATTTT. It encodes CASSLLRDTQYF.

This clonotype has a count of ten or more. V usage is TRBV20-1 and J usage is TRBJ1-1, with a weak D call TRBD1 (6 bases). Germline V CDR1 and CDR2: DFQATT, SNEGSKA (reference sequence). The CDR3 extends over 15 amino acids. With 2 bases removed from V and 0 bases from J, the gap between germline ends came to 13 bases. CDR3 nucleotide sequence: TGCAGTGCTAGACTCCAGGGGAGAGTGAACACTGAAGCTTTCTTT. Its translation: CSARLQGRVNTEAFF.

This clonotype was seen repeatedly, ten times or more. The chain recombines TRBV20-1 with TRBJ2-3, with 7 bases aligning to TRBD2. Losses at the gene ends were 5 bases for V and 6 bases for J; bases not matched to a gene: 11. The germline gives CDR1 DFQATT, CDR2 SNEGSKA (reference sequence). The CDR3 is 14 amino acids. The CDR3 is CSAGPGGELDTQYF. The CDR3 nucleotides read TGCAGTGCTGGGCCTGGGGGGGAGTTGGATACGCAGTATTTT.

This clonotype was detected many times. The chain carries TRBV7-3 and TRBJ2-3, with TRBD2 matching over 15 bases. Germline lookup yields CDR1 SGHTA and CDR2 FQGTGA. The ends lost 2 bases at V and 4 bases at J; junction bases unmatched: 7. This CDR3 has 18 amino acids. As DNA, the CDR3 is TGTGCCAGCAGCTTATTGGGACTAGCGGGAGGCCTGGCAGATACGCAGTATTTT. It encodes CASSLLGLAGGLADTQYF.

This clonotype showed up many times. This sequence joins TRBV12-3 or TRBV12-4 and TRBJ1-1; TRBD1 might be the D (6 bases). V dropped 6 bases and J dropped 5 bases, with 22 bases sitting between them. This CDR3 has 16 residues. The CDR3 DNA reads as TGTGCCAGCAGCACCACAGGGAGTCCTAAGGGGACTGAAGCTTTCTTT. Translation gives CASSTTGSPKGTEAFF.

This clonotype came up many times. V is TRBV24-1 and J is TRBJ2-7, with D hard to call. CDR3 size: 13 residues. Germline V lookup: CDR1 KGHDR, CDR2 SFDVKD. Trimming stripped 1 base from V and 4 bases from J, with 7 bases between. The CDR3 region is CATSDFRGYEQYF. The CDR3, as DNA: TGTGCCACCAGTGATTTTCGCGGTTACGAGCAGTACTTC.

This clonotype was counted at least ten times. In DNA, the CDR3 is TGTGCCAGCAGTTACTCCATGCAGGGTGAGCAGTTCTTC. Translated: CASSYSMQGEQFF. The rearrangement joins TRBV6-5 to TRBJ2-1; possible D gene TRBD1, 5 bases. CDR3 length equals 13 residues. Per germline, CDR1 MNHEY and CDR2 SVGAGI. The V gene lost 0 bases and the J gene lost 9 bases, with 9 bases spanning the gap.

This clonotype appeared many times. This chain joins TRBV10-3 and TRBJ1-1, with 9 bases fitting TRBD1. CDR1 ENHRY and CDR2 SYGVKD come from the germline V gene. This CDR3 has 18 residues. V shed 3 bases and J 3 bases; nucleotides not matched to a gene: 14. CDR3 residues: CAISDIQDRGWEDTEAFF. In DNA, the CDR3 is TGTGCCATCAGTGATATCCAGGACAGGGGTTGGGAGGACACTGAAGCTTTCTTT.

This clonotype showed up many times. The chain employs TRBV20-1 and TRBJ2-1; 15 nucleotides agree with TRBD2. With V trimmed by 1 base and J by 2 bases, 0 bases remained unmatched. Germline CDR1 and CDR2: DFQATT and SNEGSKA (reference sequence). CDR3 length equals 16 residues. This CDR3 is CSARGTSGRAYNEQFF. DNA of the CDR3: TGCAGTGCTAGAGGGACTAGCGGGAGGGCCTACAATGAGCAGTTCTTC.